This T cell receptor beta chain was identified in a study of beta chain features in type 1 diabetes. Once sorted, every population was more than 95% pure. J lost 6 bases, V lost 7 bases, and 10 bases had no gene match. This CDR3 spans 14 amino acids. Germline V gene data show CDR1 as SEHNR and CDR2 as FQNEAQ (reference sequence). Overall study results and limits: TCRB CDR3 length was moderately but significantly reduced in all four CD4+ subsets of Type 1 diabetes patients. The study found that naive, central memory and Treg TCRB repertoires appeared more similar in patients than in healthy donors. PCR might favor shorter templates, but any such skew would affect patients and controls equally.

Expressed TCRB transcripts were sequenced because the isolated RNA had all been reverse transcribed beforehand. The average read count of naive, central memory and regulatory T cell samples was about 3.3 million. Sequencing was performed with immunoSEQ multiplex PCR; in TCRdb, only in-frame clones are kept and a portion is missing. The table records a few hundred thousand clones, 9.5% to 10% of them present only once. Note on this clone: Antigen: not known.

The receptor's source is a man aged 30 to 39 with type 1 diabetes. The source material was central memory CD4+ T cells from blood. This chain joins TRBV7-9 and TRBJ2-7; 9 nucleotides align to TRBD1. The CDR3 DNA sequence: TGTGCCAGCACCCAAGGGACAGGGAATATCGAGCAGTACTTC. Translation gives CASTQGTGNIEQYF. Supplemented by reference TRBV7-9 and TRBJ2-7, the full variable domain reads DTGVSQNPRHKITKRGQNVTFRCDPISEHNRLYWYRQTLGQGPEFLTYFQNEAQLEKSRLLSDRFSAERPKGSFSTLEIQRTEQGDSAMYLCASTQGTGNIEQYFGPGTRLTVT.